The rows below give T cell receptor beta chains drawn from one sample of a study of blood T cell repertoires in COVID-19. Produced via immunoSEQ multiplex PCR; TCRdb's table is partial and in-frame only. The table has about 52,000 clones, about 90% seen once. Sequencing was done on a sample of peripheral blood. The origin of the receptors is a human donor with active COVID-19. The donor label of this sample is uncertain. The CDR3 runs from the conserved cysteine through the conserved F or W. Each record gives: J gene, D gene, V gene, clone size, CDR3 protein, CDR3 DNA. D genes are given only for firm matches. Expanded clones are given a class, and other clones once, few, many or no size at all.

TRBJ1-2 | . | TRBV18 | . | CASSPPVPNYGYTF | TGTGCCAGCTCACCCCCGGTCCCTAACTATGGCTACACCTTC
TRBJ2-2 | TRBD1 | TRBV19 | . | CASSIDRASTGELFF | TGTGCCAGTAGCATAGACAGGGCTTCCACCGGGGAGCTGTTTTTT
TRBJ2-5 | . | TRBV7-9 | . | CASSFGSSQDIPYF | TGTGCCAGCAGCTTTGGTTCCTCCCAGGACATTCCCTACTTC
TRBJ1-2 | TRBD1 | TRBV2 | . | CASIPTQGGDYGYTF | TGTGCCAGCATCCCAACCCAGGGGGGAGACTATGGCTACACCTTC
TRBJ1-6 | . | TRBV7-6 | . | CASSLSLRFNSPLHF | TGTGCCAGCAGCCTTTCCCTACGCTTTAATTCACCCCTCCACTTT
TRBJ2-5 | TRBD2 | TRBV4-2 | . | CASSQEGSRTSGGQYQETQYF | TGTGCCAGCAGCCAAGAAGGGTCTAGAACTAGCGGGGGCCAGTACCAAGAGACCCAGTACTTC
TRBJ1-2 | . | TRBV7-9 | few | CASSSLFNYGYTF | TGTGCCAGCAGCTCACTATTTAACTATGGCTACACCTTC
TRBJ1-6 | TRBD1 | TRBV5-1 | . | CASSLWTGGYSPLHF | TGCGCCAGCAGCCTGTGGACAGGGGGGTATTCACCCCTCCACTTT
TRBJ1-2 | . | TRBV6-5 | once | CASSYRQGALTF | TGTGCCAGCAGTTACCGGCAAGGGGCCCTCACCTTC
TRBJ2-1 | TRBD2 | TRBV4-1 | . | CASSQAPGLAKREQFF | TGCGCCAGCAGCCAGGCCCCGGGACTAGCAAAGCGGGAGCAGTTCTTC
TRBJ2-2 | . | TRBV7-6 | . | CASSPTGLLTGELFF | TGTGCCAGCAGCCCGACCGGACTTCTCACCGGGGAGCTGTTTTTT
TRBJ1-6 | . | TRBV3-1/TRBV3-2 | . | CASSQTGSSPLHF | TGTGCCAGCAGCCAAACAGGTTCCTCACCCCTCCACTTT
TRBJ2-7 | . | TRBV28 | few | CASNLPPTPEQYF | TGTGCCAGCAACCTACCGCCGACTCCCGAGCAGTACTTC
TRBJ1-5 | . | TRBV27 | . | CASSLRENQPQHF | TGTGCCAGCAGTTTACGGGAAAATCAGCCCCAGCATTTT
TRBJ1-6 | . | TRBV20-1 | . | CSASLGLGNSPLHF | TGCAGTGCTAGTTTGGGGCTCGGTAATTCACCCCTCCACTTT
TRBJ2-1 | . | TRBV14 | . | CASSHLTGSSYNEQFF | TGTGCCAGCAGCCACTTAACAGGGAGCTCCTACAATGAGCAGTTCTTC
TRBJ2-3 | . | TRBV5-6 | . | CASSLVGLSSTDTQYF | TGTGCCAGCAGCTTGGTGGGCCTCTCTAGCACAGATACGCAATATTTT
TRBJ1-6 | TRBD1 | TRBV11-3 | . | CAREKGQGKNSPLHF | TGTGCCAGAGAAAAGGGACAGGGAAAAAATTCACCCCTCCACTTT
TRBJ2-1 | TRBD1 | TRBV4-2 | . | CASSQEGTGYNEQFF | TGTGCCAGCAGCCAAGAAGGGACAGGCTACAATGAGCAGTTCTTC
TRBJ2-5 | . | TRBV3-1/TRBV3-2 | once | CASSQAGLGTRETQYF | TGTGCCAGCAGCCAAGCCGGTCTAGGAACCCGGGAGACCCAGTACTTC
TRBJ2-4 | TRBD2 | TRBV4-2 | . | CASSQDRTSGGGVAKNIQYF | TGTGCCAGCAGCCAAGATCGAACTAGCGGGGGGGGCGTGGCCAAAAACATTCAGTACTTC
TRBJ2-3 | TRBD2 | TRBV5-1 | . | CASSPGTSSLKDTQYF | TGCGCCAGCAGCCCCGGGACTAGTAGTTTGAAAGATACGCAGTATTTT
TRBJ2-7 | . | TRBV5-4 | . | CASSLSRDEQYF | TGTGCCAGCAGCTTAAGCAGGGACGAGCAGTACTTC
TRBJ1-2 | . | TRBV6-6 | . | CASIPGQRYGYTF | TGTGCCAGCATCCCGGGACAACGGTATGGCTACACCTTC
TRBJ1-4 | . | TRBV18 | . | CASSIQGIVNEKLFF | TGTGCCAGCTCAATCCAGGGGATTGTTAATGAAAAACTGTTTTTT
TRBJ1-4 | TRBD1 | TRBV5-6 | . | CASSPQTGELFF | TGTGCCAGCAGCCCCCAGACAGGGGAACTGTTTTTT
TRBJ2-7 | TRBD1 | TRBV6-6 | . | CASIAIGQATYEQYF | TGTGCCAGCATCGCCATAGGACAGGCCACCTACGAGCAGTACTTC